This T cell receptor (beta chain) is drawn from a study of Ad26.COV2.S vaccination and SARS-CoV-2 variants (dated by TCRdb to the early 2020s). Looking at the study overall: Donors in the vaccine arm were drawn from COV1001, a phase I-IIa trial of Ad26.COV2.S in healthy adults that was multicentre, randomized, double-blind and placebo-controlled. Ad26.COV2.S was given intramuscularly at 5x10^10 or 1x10^11 viral particles, as a single shot or as two shots 56 days apart. Blinding of investigators to trial group allocation was maintained during experiments and outcome assessment. Sequencing of the TCRbeta repertoire served to evaluate the specificity and breadth of SARS-CoV-2-reactive T cell receptors following Ad26.COV2.S vaccination. A total of around 32 samples were included in the TCR-sequenced set, comprising 19 Ad26.COV2.S vaccine recipients, 5 placebo recipients and 8 SARS-CoV-2 convalescent individuals. Trial participants were randomized into five groups of five, in which low-dose or high-dose Ad26.COV2.S was given once or twice, or placebo was given on both occasions.

The treatment or condition label here, explained by the study, means: around 19 received Ad26.COV2.S at low or high dose, single or two shots; a few received placebo; per-sample allocation not given. Repertoires of vaccine and placebo recipients were sequenced from samples taken on day 63 after the first injection. In Cohort 1b, 25 adults aged 18-55 years were enrolled at a single site in Boston, USA, between 29 July and 7 August 2020. As a vaccine, Ad26.COV2.S was a replication-incompetent adenovirus type 26 vector that expressed a prefusion-stabilized SARS-CoV-2 spike protein derived from the original Wuhan strain. The CDR3, from cysteine to phenylalanine, totals 17 residues. Only the CDR3 DNA stays, 51 bases, in frame from base 1. Trimming takes 4 bases from V and 4 bases from J, and the germline ends sit 20 bases apart. In the germline V gene (reference sequence), CDR1 corresponds to LGHDT and CDR2 to YNNKEL.

Here is what the overall study found, with its caveats: After vaccination, substantial breadth of spike-specific CD8+ and CD4+ T cell responses was reported. The authors noted that total T cell responses may have been underestimated by the TCR breadth and depth analyses. Spike-specific TCR breadth was higher in Ad26.COV2.S recipients than in placebo recipients (P = 0.0014). The study was not powered to compare responses between vaccine doses or regimens. Comparable non-spike TCR breadth was observed between vaccine and placebo recipients, consistent with only spike being contained in the vaccine.

Details on this clone: Its binding antigen is unknown. No base quality values were provided; no much bigger clone lies one nucleotide off.

The immunoSEQ Assay was the method used to sequence TCRbeta CDR3 regions. After extraction, genomic DNA underwent amplification by bias-controlled multiplex PCR, followed by high-throughput sequencing. Concerning the study's data processing: To quantify the absolute abundance of every unique TCRbeta CDR3 region, sequences were collapsed and filtered. Usable DNA was measured by amplifying reference genes present in all nucleated cells, and TCRbeta template counts were normalized to that usable DNA to estimate T cell fraction. Repertoire TCRs were annotated as SARS-CoV-2-specific by exact matching of V gene, CDR3 amino acid sequence and J gene to a known reactive TCR set. The reference SARS-CoV-2 TCR set was derived from MIRA and filtered for enrichment in COVID-19-positive ImmuneCODE repertoires, a step that removed public or cross-reactive TCRs. Using the MIRA antigens, annotated TCRs were further analysed by specific ORF or by position within an ORF. Breadth was defined as annotated unique rearrangements over total unique productive rearrangements; depth was the summed frequency of those rearrangements. TCR breadth was compared between groups using two-sided Wilcoxon rank-sum tests. Not all clones reach the TCRdb copy of this immuneACCESS table, which keeps in-frame sequences only. Checked studies attribute under half of the gap to unresolved V genes and leave the rest unexplained. That table gives V, J and clone size, and the DNA gave D and trimming. In this sample the table shows 350,000 to 600,000 clones, 70% to 90% of which occur a single time. In total, the top ten clones hold around 1.6% of the sample.

The TCR was taken from a person aged 18-65 years who received the Ad26.COV2.S COVID-19 vaccine or a placebo. Sequenced material: peripheral blood, taken in a trial of Ad26.COV2.S vaccine versus placebo. The rearranged chain carries TRBV3-1 (or the pseudogene TRBV3-2) and TRBJ1-3; a confident D gene designation cannot be given. The CDR3 reads as follows: CASSPNLDGLRGNTIYF. The sequenced DNA: TGTGCCAGCAGCCCTAACTTGGACGGACTAAGGGGAAACACCATATATTTT.